Presented here are 30 T cell receptor beta chains from one specimen sequenced in a study of blood T cell repertoires in COVID-19. Libraries were prepared by immunoSEQ multiplex PCR; TCRdb keeps only in-frame clonotypes and omits some of them. Of 85,000 to 130,000 clones in the sample, 80% to 90% were seen once. The sequenced sample consisted of PBMCs or T cells enriched from blood (not recorded which). The receptors come from a woman aged 50 to 60 who had recovered from COVID-19.

This clone has a single count. V is TRBV18 and J is TRBJ2-5; 7 nucleotides align to TRBD1. The CDR3 extends over 15 amino acids. V lost 1 base to trimming and J lost 2 bases; unmatched junction nucleotides: 4. The germline gives CDR1 KGHSH, CDR2 LQKENI. The CDR3 DNA reads as TGTGCCAGCTCACCACTCGCAGGGGGACAAGAGACCCAGTACTTC. Its translation: CASSPLAGGQETQYF.

The genes are TRBV4-1 and TRBJ1-2; D may be TRBD1 (5 bases). The CDR3 extends over 17 amino acids. Germline CDR1 is MGHRA and CDR2 is YSYEKL. Trimming removed 1 base from V and 3 bases from J, with 18 bases in between. The CDR3 loop reads CASSQVVRKGPDYGYTF. CDR3 nucleotides: TGCGCCAGCAGCCAAGTGGTTCGCAAGGGGCCGGACTATGGCTACACCTTC.

The rearrangement links TRBV5-5 to TRBJ2-5, with TRBD1 matching over 10 bases. Trimming took 3 bases from V and 4 from J; bases not matched to a gene: 9. Germline V gene data show CDR1 as SGHKS and CDR2 as YYEKEE (reference sequence). The CDR3 has 16 amino acids. Here the CDR3 DNA reads TGTGCCAGCAGCTCCCTAGGGGACAGGGGATTAGAGACCCAGTACTTC. This encodes CASSSLGDRGLETQYF.

V is TRBV6-5 and J is TRBJ2-5, with D possibly matching TRBD2 (6 bases). The CDR3 covers 14 residues. V was cut by 0 bases and J by 2 bases, with 7 bases left in between. Germline V gene data show CDR1 as MNHEY and CDR2 as SVGAGI. CDR3 DNA sequence: TGTGCCAGCAGTTACTCGGGGGGTCAAGAGACCCAGTACTTC. Protein sequence: CASSYSGGQETQYF.

This clone qualifies as medium-sized (0.01 to 0.1%). The genes are TRBV4-2 and TRBJ2-2, with TRBD2 identical over 13 bases. Trimming took 6 bases from V and 5 from J; bases not matched to a gene: 6. This CDR3 contains 16 residues. Per the germline V gene, CDR1 is LGHNA and CDR2 is YNFKEQ. As DNA, the CDR3 is TGTGCCAGCAGGGGGACTAGCGGGACTGAAACCGGGGAGCTGTTTTTT. This gives the protein CASRGTSGTETGELFF.

This chain joins TRBV5-6 and TRBJ2-1; 11 bases fit TRBD1. Germline V gives CDR1 SGHDT, CDR2 YYEEEE. Trimming removed 4 bases from V and 15 bases from J; junction bases left unmatched: 15. The CDR3 has 15 residues. The CDR3 DNA reads as TGTGCCAGCAGCAAGGACAGGGGGCGATCCATGGAACCGTTCTTC. Amino acids: CASSKDRGRSMEPFF.

The V call is TRBV19, the J call TRBJ2-2, with D tentatively TRBD1 (6 bases). Germline CDR1 reads LNHDA; CDR2 reads SQIVND (reference sequence). The CDR3 totals 16 residues. Between the trimmed V and J ends, which lost 5 bases and 4 bases, there was a span of 17 bases. As DNA, the CDR3 is TGTGCCAGTAGTTTCGGGACAAGTATTTTCACCGGGGAGCTGTTTTTT. The encoded protein is CASSFGTSIFTGELFF.

The CDR3 reads CASSSAMGQTTPTF. DNA of the CDR3: TGTGCCAGCAGCTCCGCGATGGGGCAGACCACACCGACTTTC. The rearrangement uses TRBV11-3 and TRBJ2-6; tentatively, D is TRBD1 (5 bases). The CDR3 totals 14 residues. Germline loops: CDR1 SGHNT, CDR2 YENEEA. Trimming removed 4 bases from V and 18 bases from J, with 22 bases in between.

The V and J genes are TRBV5-6 and TRBJ2-5; D is unresolved. This CDR3 is built from 14 residues. The V and J ends lost 3 bases and 5 bases respectively, with 14 bases between them. The germline V gene encodes CDR1 SGHDT and CDR2 YYEEEE. As DNA, the CDR3 is TGTGCCAGCAGCTCCAAATCGGCCGGGGAGACCCAGTACTTC. Its translation is CASSSKSAGETQYF.

This sequence joins TRBV5-1 and TRBJ2-7; 9 nucleotides match TRBD1. From germline, CDR1 is SGHRS and CDR2 YFSETQ. This CDR3 comprises 14 residues. Trimming took 4 bases from V and 7 from J; bases not matched to a gene: 9. The CDR3 loop is CASSEQGASGEQYF. The CDR3 bases are TGCGCCAGCAGCGAACAGGGGGCGTCGGGTGAGCAGTACTTC.

This sequence joins TRBV7-2 and TRBJ2-7; no firm D call. Deletions cut 1 base from V and 3 bases from J, with 10 bases between. This CDR3 has 14 residues. Germline CDR1 SGHTA, CDR2 FQGNSA. The CDR3, as DNA: TGTGCCAGCAGCTTAGGCTTGGCTAGCTACGAGCAGTACTTC. This encodes CASSLGLASYEQYF.

The genes are TRBV4-2 and TRBJ1-5, with D uncertain. Trimming pared 0 bases from V and 0 bases from J, leaving 6 bases between. There are 15 residues in the CDR3. CDR1 is LGHNA, CDR2 YNFKEQ, per germline. The CDR3 sequence: CASSQDRFSNQPQHF. The CDR3 DNA follows: TGTGCCAGCAGCCAAGACAGGTTTAGCAATCAGCCCCAGCATTTT.

The chain couples TRBV3-1 (or the pseudogene TRBV3-2) to TRBJ2-1, with 7 bases lining up with TRBD1. Losses at the gene ends were 3 bases for V and 10 bases for J; bases not matched to a gene: 21. Germline lookup yields CDR1 LGHDT and CDR2 YNNKEL (reference sequence). This CDR3 spans 18 amino acids. CDR3 region: CASSHPVTGSFVRNEQFF. DNA for the CDR3: TGTGCCAGCAGCCACCCGGTGACAGGGTCGTTCGTGAGGAACGAGCAGTTCTTC.

This chain connects TRBV28 to TRBJ2-3, with a tentative D call TRBD1 (6 bases). There are 17 residues in the CDR3. Trimming removed 8 bases from V and 1 base from J, with 22 bases in between. Germline-derived CDR1 and CDR2 are MDHEN and SYDVKM. The CDR3: CASEPIAQGRGTDTQYF. The CDR3, as DNA: TGTGCCAGCGAGCCCATAGCACAGGGAAGAGGCACAGATACGCAGTATTTT.

This chain uses TRBV2 with TRBJ2-2; D possibly corresponds to TRBD2 (5 bases). Germline CDR1 SNHLY, CDR2 FYNNEI. V gave up 7 bases and J gave up 4 bases, with 13 bases separating them. This CDR3 has 14 amino acids. The CDR3 loop reads CASNGGSITGELFF. In nucleotides, the CDR3 is TGTGCCAGCAACGGAGGCTCAATCACCGGGGAGCTGTTTTTT. The full variable domain, its missing parts supplied by reference TRBV2 and TRBJ2-2, is EPEVTQTPSHQVTQMGQEVILRCVPISNHLYFYWYRQILGQKVEFLVSFYNNEISEKSEIFDDQFSVERPDGSNFTLKIRSTKLEDSAMYFCASNGGSITGELFFGEGSRLTVL.

J is TRBJ1-3 and V is TRBV7-9, with D perhaps matching TRBD1 (6 bases). V was cut by 7 bases and J by 2 bases, with 6 bases left in between. This CDR3 region has 12 residues. Germline V CDR1 and CDR2: SEHNR, FQNEAQ (reference sequence). This CDR3 reads CASTGAGNTIYF. Here the CDR3 DNA reads TGTGCCAGCACAGGGGCTGGAAACACCATATATTTT.

The rearrangement joins TRBV19 to TRBJ2-7, with a weak D call TRBD2 (6 bases). The V gene's germline CDR1 is LNHDA and CDR2 SQIVND (reference sequence). Trimming left V 6 bases short and J 6 bases short, with 18 bases between. This CDR3 has 14 residues. This CDR3 reads CASRSYVGGTEQYF. CDR3 bases: TGTGCCAGTAGATCGTATGTTGGAGGGACCGAGCAGTACTTC.

This chain uses TRBV7-9 with TRBJ2-5, with D tentatively TRBD1 (6 bases). The V gene's germline CDR1 is SEHNR and CDR2 FQNEAQ (reference sequence). This CDR3 has 12 residues. Trimming took off 5 bases at V and 5 bases at J, with 9 bases between the two ends. The CDR3 DNA sequence: TGTGCCAGCAGCACAGGGACGGAGACCCAGTACTTC. Translated: CASSTGTETQYF.

The chain combines TRBV28 with TRBJ2-7, with a possible D match to TRBD1 (6 bases). The germline gives CDR1 MDHEN, CDR2 SYDVKM. V was trimmed by 2 bases and J by 1 base, leaving 6 bases between them. This CDR3 has 13 residues. The DNA of the CDR3 is TGTGCCAGCAGTTTAACAGGGTCCTACGAGCAGTACTTC. Amino acid sequence: CASSLTGSYEQYF. Supplemented by reference TRBV28 and TRBJ2-7, the full variable domain reads DVKVTQSSRYLVKRTGEKVFLECVQDMDHENMFWYRQDPGLGLRLIYFSYDVKMKEKGDIPEGYSVSREKKERFSLILESASTNQTSMYLCASSLTGSYEQYFGPGTRLTVT.

The chain is built from TRBV4-1 and TRBJ2-1; tentative D call: TRBD2 (6 bases). The V and J ends lost 1 base and 14 bases respectively, with 15 bases between them. Germline V gene sequence: CDR1 MGHRA, CDR2 YSYEKL. This CDR3 comprises 13 residues. The CDR3 sequence is CASSQGRNRGEFF. The CDR3 bases are TGCGCCAGCAGCCAAGGGAGGAACCGCGGGGAGTTCTTC.

The V and J genes are TRBV3-1 (or the pseudogene TRBV3-2) and TRBJ2-7; 8 bases align to TRBD2. Trimming removed 1 base from V and 4 bases from J; junction bases left unmatched: 9. The CDR3 is 16 amino acids. Germline V lookup: CDR1 LGHDT, CDR2 YNNKEL (reference sequence). The CDR3 DNA sequence: TGTGCCAGCAGCCAAGGTTATTTCGGGGGGGGATACGAGCAGTACTTC. It specifies CASSQGYFGGGYEQYF.

The chain recombines TRBV15 with TRBJ1-4; tentatively, D is TRBD1 (5 bases). The germline V gene encodes CDR1 LNHNV and CDR2 YYDKDF (reference sequence). Trimming took off 5 bases at V and 2 bases at J, with 12 bases between the two ends. The CDR3 contains 15 residues. DNA of the CDR3: TGTGCCACCAGCGGGGGGGGTCGGACTAATGAAAAACTGTTTTTT. Encoded protein: CATSGGGRTNEKLFF.

The V and J genes are TRBV11-2 and TRBJ2-7; D may be TRBD2 (5 bases). The CDR3 extends over 15 amino acids. Germline CDR1 and CDR2: SGHAT and FQNNGV. V lost 1 base and J 0 bases, leaving 10 bases between the germline ends. The CDR3 region is CASSLGVGSSYEQYF. CDR3 DNA sequence: TGTGCCAGCAGCTTAGGGGTAGGGAGCTCCTACGAGCAGTACTTC.

The chain recombines TRBV28 with TRBJ1-5; 7 bases line up with TRBD1. CDR1 is MDHEN and CDR2 is SYDVKM in the germline V gene. The trim removed 6 bases at V and 0 bases at J, leaving 5 bases unmatched. The CDR3 covers 15 residues. The CDR3 sequence: CASSPDRDSNQPQHF. The CDR3 DNA is TGTGCCAGCAGCCCCGACAGGGATAGCAATCAGCCCCAGCATTTT. The full variable domain, with the rest looked up from reference TRBV28 and TRBJ1-5, is DVKVTQSSRYLVKRTGEKVFLECVQDMDHENMFWYRQDPGLGLRLIYFSYDVKMKEKGDIPEGYSVSREKKERFSLILESASTNQTSMYLCASSPDRDSNQPQHFGDGTRLSIL.

The chain joins TRBV2 to TRBJ2-3; 7 positions match TRBD1. The J segment lost 0 bases and the V segment lost 9 bases, leaving 9 bases of the junction unmatched. The germline V gene has CDR1 SNHLY and CDR2 FYNNEI. The CDR3 loop spans 15 amino acids. The DNA for the CDR3 is TGTGCCAGGAGAGATCGGACAGGTAGCACAGATACGCAGTATTTT. Translated: CARRDRTGSTDTQYF.

The rearrangement joins TRBV9 to TRBJ1-1; D gene uncertain. The V end lost 0 bases, the J end lost 11 bases, and 14 bases lay between the germline ends. Germline V gene lookup returns CDR1 SGDLS and CDR2 YYNGEE. This CDR3 has 13 amino acids. CDR3 nucleotides: TGTGCCAGCAGCGTAGGACCGGGAGGTGATGCTTTCTTT. It translates to CASSVGPGGDAFF.

This chain links TRBV27 with TRBJ2-1; tentatively, D is TRBD2 (6 bases). Per the germline V gene, CDR1 is MNHEY and CDR2 is SMNVEV (reference sequence). The CDR3 is made up of 18 amino acids. V was pared by 4 bases and J by 6 bases, with 25 bases between. The CDR3 is CASSSSSVVGRSINEQFF. As DNA, the CDR3 is TGTGCCAGCAGTTCATCCTCGGTTGTCGGGAGATCTATCAATGAGCAGTTCTTC.

The chain couples TRBV19 to TRBJ2-7; 7 bases match TRBD1. CDR1 LNHDA and CDR2 SQIVND come from the germline V gene (reference sequence). The trim removed 4 bases at V and 7 bases at J, leaving 10 bases unmatched. The CDR3 is 14 residues long. Here the CDR3 DNA reads TGTGCCAGTAGTAAGGGACAGACTCGTGAAGAGCAGTACTTC. It specifies CASSKGQTREEQYF.

This clone was found once. J is TRBJ1-4 and V is TRBV5-5; D remains unclear. V was cut by 4 bases and J by 4 bases, with 17 bases left in between. Germline lookup yields CDR1 SGHKS and CDR2 YYEKEE (reference sequence). There are 16 residues in the CDR3. CDR3 DNA sequence: TGTGCCAGCAGCACCCGTTGGGAGGCACATAATGAAAAACTGTTTTTT. Translating gives CASSTRWEAHNEKLFF.

The chain is built from TRBV6-5 and TRBJ1-4, with TRBD1 matching over 7 bases. Germline CDR1 and CDR2: MNHEY and SVGAGI. The CDR3 extends over 12 amino acids. V gave up 8 bases and J gave up 8 bases; unmatched junction bases: 5. CDR3 nucleotide sequence: TGTGCCAGCTCCGGGACAGCCGAAAAACTGTTTTTT. Protein product: CASSGTAEKLFF.